This T cell receptor beta chain was identified during a study of blood T cells in healthy people across ages. This clonotype was detected a few times. Germline is not matched at one junction end, which may reflect a read error. Germline V gene data show CDR1 as SGHKS and CDR2 as YYEKEE (reference sequence). This CDR3 is built from 13 residues. A J-beta primer mix and a sample-barcoded 5' primer were used in a second PCR of about 7 to 12 cycles. Every molecule of cDNA carried a tag from a template-switch adaptor with 12 random nucleotides. TCRdb re-derived calls from the 5' RACE reads in MiXCR, one entry per CDR3 protein. This repertoire shows roughly 1,700,000 distinct CDR3 sequences, 28% found once; its top ten account for roughly 8%.

This sequence was found in a woman aged 25 to 39 in good health. The chain employs TRBV5-5 and TRBJ2-1; D remains ambiguous. Source material: blood. CDR3 DNA sequence: TGTGCCTGCAGCTTTCCCCAGAACAATGAGCAGTTCTTC. This sequence encodes CACSFPQNNEQFF.